The rows below give T cell receptor beta chains drawn from one sample of a study of response to subunit inactivated influenza vaccine. TCRdb reprocessed the RT-PCR reads via MiXCR and lists one record per CDR3 protein. The sample consists of approximately 500,000 distinct CDR3 sequences, around a quarter of them appearing once. The same sample was also used in a study of T cells expressing NK-cell markers.

The sample in question was CD4+ T cells sorted from PBMCs, obtained approximately 12 days after vaccination. These receptor sequences come from a man in his fifties or sixties who received an inactivated influenza vaccine. Both conserved end residues are part of each CDR3. Each record gives: J gene, clone size, D gene, CDR3 length, V gene, CDR3 DNA, CDR3 protein. The D gene is left open where the match is weak. Clone size is not always given. Where it is, it says once, few, many or a class for expanded clones.

TRBJ2-7,-,-,14,TRBV7-2,TGTGCCAGCAGCTTAAACAGGGTTTTGAGCGAGCAGTACTTC,CASSLNRVLSEQYF
TRBJ2-3,-,-,15,TRBV12-3/TRBV12-4,TGTGCCAGCAGCCCAAGGGGGGGGCTAAAGGATACGCAGTATTTT,CASSPRGGLKDTQYF
TRBJ2-7,many,-,12,TRBV20-1,TGCAGTGCTAGTCGGACTGATATAGAGCAGTACTTC,CSASRTDIEQYF
TRBJ2-7,few,TRBD2,17,TRBV6-1,TGTGCCAGCAGTACCCGCTTGACTAGCGGGGGGTCTGTGGAGCAGTACTTC,CASSTRLTSGGSVEQYF
TRBJ2-1,many,TRBD2,15,TRBV9,TGTGCCAGCAGCCAAGAAACGGGGGGGCGCAATGAGCAGTTCTTC,CASSQETGGRNEQFF
TRBJ2-1,few,TRBD2,15,TRBV7-6,TGTGCCAGCAGCATCGGACTAGCGGCCTACAATGAGCAGTTCTTC,CASSIGLAAYNEQFF
TRBJ2-7,once,-,14,TRBV6-1,TGTGCCAGCAGGGAACAGCAGACCTCCTACGAGCAGTACTTC,CASREQQTSYEQYF
TRBJ2-5,-,-,16,TRBV18,TGTGCCAGCTCACCCTTTTGGGGGGCCGAAAAAGAGACCCAGTACTTC,CASSPFWGAEKETQYF
TRBJ2-3,-,-,13,TRBV29-1,TGCAGCGTGTCCTCGGGGATCACAGATACGCAGTATTTT,CSVSSGITDTQYF
TRBJ2-1,few,-,14,TRBV29-1,TGCAGCGTTGGGCAAAAGCTTACCTACAATGAGCAGTTCTTC,CSVGQKLTYNEQFF
TRBJ2-3,many,-,12,TRBV29-1,TGCAGCGTTGAACGGGGGACAGATACGCAGTATTTT,CSVERGTDTQYF
TRBJ1-2,-,-,13,TRBV20-1,TGCAGTGCCAAAACAGGCTTCGACTATGGCTACACCTTC,CSAKTGFDYGYTF
TRBJ2-7,many,TRBD1,16,TRBV5-1,TGCGCCAGCAGCTTGAGTTCGCCGGGACAGCCGGACGAGCAGTACTTC,CASSLSSPGQPDEQYF
TRBJ2-7,few,-,13,TRBV29-1,TGCAGCGTTGCAAATAGGGCATCCTACGAGCAGTACTTC,CSVANRASYEQYF
TRBJ2-4,few,-,13,TRBV28,TGTGCCAGCAGTTCAAATGGCAAAAACATTCAGTACTTC,CASSSNGKNIQYF
TRBJ1-2,-,-,15,TRBV7-2,TGTGCCAGCAGCTTATCTGGGCCGTCCGACTATGGCTACACCTTC,CASSLSGPSDYGYTF
TRBJ2-2,many,TRBD2,18,TRBV25-1,TGTGCCAGCAGTGAGGGACTAGCGGGGGGGCGGAACACCGGGGAGCTGTTTTTT,CASSEGLAGGRNTGELFF
TRBJ2-5,few,-,15,TRBV20-1,TGCAGTGCTAGAGATGGCAGCGGGCAGCAAGAGACCCAGTACTTC,CSARDGSGQQETQYF
TRBJ2-3,once,-,15,TRBV27,TGTGTCAGCAGTGCAGAAGGGCTAGGGGCAGATACGCAGTATTTT,CVSSAEGLGADTQYF
TRBJ1-3,few,-,13,TRBV30,TGTGCCTGGAGTTCTAAATCTGGAAACACCATATATTTT,CAWSSKSGNTIYF
TRBJ2-2,many,-,15,TRBV6-5,TGTGCCAGCAGTTATCACCCCGGGGCGGGCGGGGAGCTGTTTTTT,CASSYHPGAGGELFF
TRBJ2-5,-,TRBD1,14,TRBV6-2/TRBV6-3,TGTGCCAGCAGTCCCGGGACAGGGGTAAAGACCCAGTACTTC,CASSPGTGVKTQYF
TRBJ2-2,few,-,12,TRBV24-1,TGTGCCACCAGTGATTCCCCTCCGGAGCTGTTTTTT,CATSDSPPELFF
TRBJ1-5,few,-,17,TRBV18,TGTGCCAGCTCACTCAACCCCGGAACAGATAGCAATCAGCCCCAGCATTTT,CASSLNPGTDSNQPQHF
TRBJ2-7,few,TRBD2,16,TRBV7-8,TGTGCCAGCAGCTTAGGAGGACTAGCGGGCGCCTACGAGCAGTACTTC,CASSLGGLAGAYEQYF
TRBJ2-1,-,TRBD1,15,TRBV5-6,TGTGCCAGCAGCGAAGGACAGGGAGCCTACAATGAGCAGTTCTTC,CASSEGQGAYNEQFF
TRBJ2-5,few,-,15,TRBV7-2,TGTGCCAGCAGCTCCGGGTCCACGGGCGGTGAGACCCAGTACTTC,CASSSGSTGGETQYF
TRBJ2-7,once,TRBD1,15,TRBV7-9,TGTGCCAGCAGCCCGGGACAGGGGGTCTCATGGGAGCAGTACTTC,CASSPGQGVSWEQYF
TRBJ2-1,few,TRBD2,17,TRBV5-1,TGCGCCAGCAGCCTGGAACCTCTAGCGGGAGGGAGGCATGAGCAGTTCTTC,CASSLEPLAGGRHEQFF
TRBJ1-4,few,TRBD1,13,TRBV10-3,TGTGCCATCAGTGAGAGGACAGGGGAAAAACTGTTTTTT,CAISERTGEKLFF
TRBJ2-7,-,-,18,TRBV3-1,TGTGCCAGCAGCCGCCAAATCCCAAGGGGGATTCGATCCTACGAGCAGTACTTC,CASSRQIPRGIRSYEQYF
TRBJ1-4,-,-,13,TRBV3-1,TGTGCCAGCAGCACCGGGGAGGCTGAAAAACTGTTTTTT,CASSTGEAEKLFF
TRBJ2-5,-,-,16,TRBV20-1,TGCAGTGCTATGCCCCTTGGAGGAGGTCTCCAAGAGACCCAGTACTTC,CSAMPLGGGLQETQYF
TRBJ2-7,many,-,17,TRBV18,TGTGCCAGCTCACTCCGTCCCGACAGGAGGAGCTCCTACGAGCAGTACTTC,CASSLRPDRRSSYEQYF
TRBJ2-7,-,TRBD2,18,TRBV11-2,TGTGCCAGCAGCTTAGATCTTATTACTAGCGGGGTCACCTACGAGCAGTACTTC,CASSLDLITSGVTYEQYF
TRBJ1-2,few,-,13,TRBV20-1,TGCAGTGCTAGTGAGGAAGGGGATCATGGCTACACCTTC,CSASEEGDHGYTF
TRBJ1-2,few,-,13,TRBV5-1,TGCGCCAGCAGCTTGGACGGAAGCTATGGCTACACCTTC,CASSLDGSYGYTF
TRBJ1-5,-,-,13,TRBV7-2,TGTGCCAGCAGCCTGCAGCGCAATCAGCCCCAGCATTTT,CASSLQRNQPQHF
TRBJ2-5,-,-,16,TRBV5-1,TGCGCCAGCAGCTTGGGTCTGGCCCCAGAAAAGGAGACCCAGTACTTC,CASSLGLAPEKETQYF
TRBJ2-3,few,TRBD1,15,TRBV11-3,TGTGCCAGCAGCTTAGGTTTAGGGGGCGTGAATACGCAGTATTTT,CASSLGLGGVNTQYF
TRBJ2-3,many,-,12,TRBV12-3/TRBV12-4,TGTGCCAGCAGTTTAAATCGGGATACGCAGTATTTT,CASSLNRDTQYF
TRBJ2-3,-,-,13,TRBV18,TGTGCCAGCTCCTTTCAGATCACAGATACGCAGTATTTT,CASSFQITDTQYF
TRBJ2-2,few,TRBD1,14,TRBV10-3,TGTGCCAGCCAGGACAGGGGGAACACCGGGGAGCTGTTTTTT,CASQDRGNTGELFF
TRBJ1-1,few,TRBD1,13,TRBV4-3,TGCGCCAGCAGCCAAGATCGGACAGGGCGAGCTTTCTTT,CASSQDRTGRAFF
TRBJ1-1,-,-,14,TRBV29-1,TGCAGCTACCGGGACGGGGGCGCGATATCTGAAGCTTTCTTT,CSYRDGGAISEAFF
TRBJ1-5,many,TRBD1,15,TRBV19,TGTGCCAGTAGTTCCTCCGGGACAGGTAATCAGCCCCAGCATTTT,CASSSSGTGNQPQHF
TRBJ2-3,-,TRBD2,19,TRBV11-1,TGTGCCAGCAGCCTCCTCGTTCGGCGGGGGGGCATACCCGCAGATACGCAGTATTTT,CASSLLVRRGGIPADTQYF
TRBJ2-1,-,TRBD2,15,TRBV5-1,TGCGCCAGCAGCTTGGATACGGGGGGGATCAATGAGCAGTTCTTC,CASSLDTGGINEQFF
TRBJ1-4,-,-,13,TRBV28,TGTGCCAGTTACCGGGCCTCAAATGAAAAACTGTTTTTT,CASYRASNEKLFF
TRBJ2-3,few,TRBD2,20,TRBV9,TGTGCCAGCAGCCCCTGGACAGACGAAACTAGCGGGAGAGTCACAGATACGCAGTATTTT,CASSPWTDETSGRVTDTQYF
TRBJ2-4,many,-,13,TRBV3-1,TGTGCCAGCAGCCAAGGGACTACCAACGTTCAGTACTTC,CASSQGTTNVQYF
TRBJ2-2,-,-,14,TRBV28,TGTGCCACATACTATCAGGGGAACACCGGGGAGCTGTTTTTT,CATYYQGNTGELFF
TRBJ2-7,few,TRBD1,15,TRBV6-2/TRBV6-3,TGTGCCAGTTCACGCCCCGGGACAGGGATCTACGAGCAGTACTTC,CASSRPGTGIYEQYF
TRBJ2-7,few,TRBD2,16,TRBV11-2,TGTGCCAGCAGCTTATACCTAGCGGGGGGTTCCTACGAGCAGTACTTC,CASSLYLAGGSYEQYF
TRBJ2-7,few,-,12,TRBV28,TGTGCCAGCAGTTTATACAAAGGAGAGCAGTACTTC,CASSLYKGEQYF
TRBJ2-1,many,-,15,TRBV5-1,TGCGCCAGCAGCTTGCGTGTAAGCTCCTACAATGAGCAGTTCTTC,CASSLRVSSYNEQFF
TRBJ2-5,few,TRBD2,13,TRBV20-1,TGCAGTGCCGGACTAGCGGGGACGGAGACCCAGTACTTC,CSAGLAGTETQYF
TRBJ2-7,few,TRBD1,14,TRBV30,TGTGCCTGGAGTGGGACAGGGAGTACGTACGAGCAGTACTTC,CAWSGTGSTYEQYF
TRBJ2-7,many,-,14,TRBV15,TGTGCCACCAGCAGAGACCCGACAGCCTACGAGCAGTACTTC,CATSRDPTAYEQYF
TRBJ2-2,many,-,14,TRBV3-1,TGTGCCAGCAGCCAAGTTGCGGGGACCGGGGAGCTGTTTTTT,CASSQVAGTGELFF